This TCR beta chain was identified in a study of beta chain features in type 1 diabetes. Study as a whole: Age, gender and cell yields were alike across patients and healthy donors. The study's findings and limits: In comparison with healthy donors, patients had naive, central memory and Treg TCRB repertoires that appeared more similar. Shortening of TCRB CDR3s, moderate but significant, appeared in all four CD4+ subsets of Type 1 diabetes patients.

This clone was seen a few times. The antigen is not known. The whole isolated RNA underwent reverse transcription, so sequencing captured expressed TCRB transcripts. There were 3 million to 4 million reads on average in the naive, central memory and regulatory T cell samples. Repertoires were generated with immunoSEQ multiplex PCR, while TCRdb's copy carries only in-frame clones and drops some. The data contain about 220,000 clones, 11% of them singletons. Sequencing was carried out using central memory CD4+ T cells from blood. The clonotype originates from a man aged 18 to 29 in good health.

This CDR3 is CASSHPGQGWYEQYF. DNA of the CDR3: TGCGCCAGCAGTCACCCCGGACAGGGGTGGTACGAGCAGTACTTC. The chain has TRBV4-3 and TRBJ2-7; 9 bases map to TRBD1. After removal of 6 bases from V and 4 bases from J, the junction contained 10 bases not matched to a gene. The CDR3 is 15 residues long. CDR1 is LGHNA and CDR2 is YSLEER in the germline V gene.